This TCR beta chain was retrieved from a study of shared clonotypes between healthy human individuals. The protocol was immunoSEQ multiplex PCR, while the TCRdb copy is restricted to in-frame clones and leaves out a portion. The table has hundreds of thousands of clones, approximately 73% seen once. Comments on this clone: Its antigen is undetermined.

All donors were Caucasian adults living in Nashville, Tennessee. Study-wide findings and caveats: Non-shared clonotypes had lower generation probabilities than clonotypes shared by all four sorted-subset donors.

The CDR3 is 15 amino acids. With 6 bases removed from V and 0 bases from J, the gap between germline ends came to 12 bases. Germline V gives CDR1 MNHNS, CDR2 SASEGT. This clonotype originated in a woman in her 30s in good health. The rearrangement uses TRBV6-1 and TRBJ2-1, with D possibly being TRBD1 or TRBD2 (5 bases each). Sequencing used memory CD4+ T cells sorted from blood. As for subset: CD45RA-negative fraction. The CDR3 sequence is CASRDGASSYNEQFF. The CDR3 coding sequence is TGTGCCAGCAGGGACGGGGCTAGCTCCTACAATGAGCAGTTCTTC.